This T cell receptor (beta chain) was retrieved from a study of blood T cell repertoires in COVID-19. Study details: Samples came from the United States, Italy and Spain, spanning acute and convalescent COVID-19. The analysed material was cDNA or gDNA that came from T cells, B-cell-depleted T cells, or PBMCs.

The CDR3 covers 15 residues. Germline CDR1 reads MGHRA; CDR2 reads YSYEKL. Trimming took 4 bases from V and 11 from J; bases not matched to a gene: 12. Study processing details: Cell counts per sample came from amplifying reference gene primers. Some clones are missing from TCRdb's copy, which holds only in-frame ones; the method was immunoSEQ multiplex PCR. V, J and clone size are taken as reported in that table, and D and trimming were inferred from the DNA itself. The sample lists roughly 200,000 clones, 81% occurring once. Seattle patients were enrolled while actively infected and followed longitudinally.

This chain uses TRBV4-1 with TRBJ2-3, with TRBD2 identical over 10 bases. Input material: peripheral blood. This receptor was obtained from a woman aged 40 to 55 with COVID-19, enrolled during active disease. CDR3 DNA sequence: TGCGCCAGCAGCCTAGACGGGACTAGCGCCTCTGTGCAGTATTTT. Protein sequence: CASSLDGTSASVQYF.